The entry that follows covers one T cell receptor beta chain sequence. Its antigen is unidentified. TCRdb's table, derived via immunoSEQ multiplex PCR, lists solely in-frame clones and lacks some. The table shows 100,000 to 150,000 clones, with about nine tenths occurring only once. The V end lost 7 bases, the J end lost 5 bases, and 14 bases lay between the germline ends. CDR3 length: 14 amino acids. Germline loops: CDR1 MDHEN, CDR2 SYDVKM. This sample stems from a study of T cell responses to AZD1222 COVID-19 vaccine. General study findings and limits: The study identified only six AZD1222 recipients as seropositive at baseline. The repertoires were collected only after the peak T cell response.

The source was peripheral blood, collected on day 0 of AZD1222 vaccination. The genes are TRBV28 and TRBJ1-4; D perhaps matches TRBD1 (5 bases). The clonotype was recovered from an adult in good health. The CDR3 DNA reads TGTGCCAGCACCGGGGGACTTAGCAATGAAAAACTGTTTTTT. This sequence encodes CASTGGLSNEKLFF.